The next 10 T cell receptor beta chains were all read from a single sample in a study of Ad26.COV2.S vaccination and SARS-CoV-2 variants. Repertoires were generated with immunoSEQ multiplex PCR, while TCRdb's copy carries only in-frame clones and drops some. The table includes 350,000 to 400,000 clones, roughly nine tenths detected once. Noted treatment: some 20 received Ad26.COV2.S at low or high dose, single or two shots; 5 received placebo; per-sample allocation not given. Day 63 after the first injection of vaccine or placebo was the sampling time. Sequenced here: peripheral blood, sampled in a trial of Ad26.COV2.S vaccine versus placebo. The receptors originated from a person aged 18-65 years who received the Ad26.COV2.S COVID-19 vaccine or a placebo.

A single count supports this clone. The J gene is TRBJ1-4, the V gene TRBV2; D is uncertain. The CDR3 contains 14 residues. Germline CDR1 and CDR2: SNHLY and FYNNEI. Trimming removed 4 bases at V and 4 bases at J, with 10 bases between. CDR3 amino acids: CASSGTVDNEKLFF. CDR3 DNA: TGTGCCAGCAGTGGGACGGTGGATAATGAAAAACTGTTTTTT. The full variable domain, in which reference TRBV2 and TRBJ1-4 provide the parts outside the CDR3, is EPEVTQTPSHQVTQMGQEVILRCVPISNHLYFYWYRQILGQKVEFLVSFYNNEISEKSEIFDDQFSVERPDGSNFTLKIRSTKLEDSAMYFCASSGTVDNEKLFFGSGTQLSVL.

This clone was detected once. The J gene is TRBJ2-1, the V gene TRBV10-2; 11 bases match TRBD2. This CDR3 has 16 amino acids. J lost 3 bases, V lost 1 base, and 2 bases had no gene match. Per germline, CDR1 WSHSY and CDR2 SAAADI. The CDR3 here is CASSEFGTSGYNEQFF. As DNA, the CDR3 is TGCGCCAGCAGTGAGTTTGGGACTAGCGGCTACAATGAGCAGTTCTTC.

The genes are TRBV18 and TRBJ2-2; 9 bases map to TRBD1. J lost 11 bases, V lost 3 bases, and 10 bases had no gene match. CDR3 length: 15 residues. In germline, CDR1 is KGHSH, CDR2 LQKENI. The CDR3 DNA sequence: TGTGCCAGCTCACCGACACAGGGGGCCGGAACCGAGCTGTTTTTT. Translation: CASSPTQGAGTELFF.

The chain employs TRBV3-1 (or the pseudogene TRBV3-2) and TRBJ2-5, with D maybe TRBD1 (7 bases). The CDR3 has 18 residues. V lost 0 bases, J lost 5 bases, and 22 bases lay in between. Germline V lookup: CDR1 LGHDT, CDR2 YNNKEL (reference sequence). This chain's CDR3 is CASSQDRWAGGGPETQYF. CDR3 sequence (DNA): TGTGCCAGCAGCCAAGATAGGTGGGCAGGGGGAGGTCCTGAGACCCAGTACTTC.

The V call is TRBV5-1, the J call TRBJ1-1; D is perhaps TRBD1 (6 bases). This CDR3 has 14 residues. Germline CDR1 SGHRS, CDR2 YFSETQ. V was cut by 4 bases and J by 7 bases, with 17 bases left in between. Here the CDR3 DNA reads TGCGCCAGCAGCCCCGGCGCGGGGGCTCGTGAAGCTTTCTTT. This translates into CASSPGAGAREAFF. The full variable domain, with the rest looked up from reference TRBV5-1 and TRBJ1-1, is KAGVTQTPRYLIKTRGQQVTLSCSPISGHRSVSWYQQTPGQGLQFLFEYFSETQRNKGNFPGRFSGRQFSNSRSEMNVSTLELGDSALYLCASSPGAGAREAFFGQGTRLTVV.

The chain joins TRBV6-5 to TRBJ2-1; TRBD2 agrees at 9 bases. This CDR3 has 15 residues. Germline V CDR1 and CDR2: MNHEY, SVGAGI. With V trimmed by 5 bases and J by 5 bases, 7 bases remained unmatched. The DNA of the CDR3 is TGTGCCAGCAGTCTGACGAGCGGGGGGAACAATGAGCAGTTCTTC. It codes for CASSLTSGGNNEQFF.

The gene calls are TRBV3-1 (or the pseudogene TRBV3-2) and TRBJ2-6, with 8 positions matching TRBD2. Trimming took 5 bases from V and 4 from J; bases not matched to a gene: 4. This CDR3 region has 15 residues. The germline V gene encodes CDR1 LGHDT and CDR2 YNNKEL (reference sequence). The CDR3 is CASSASGFGANVLTF. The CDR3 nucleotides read TGTGCCAGCAGCGCTAGCGGGTTCGGGGCCAACGTCCTGACTTTC.

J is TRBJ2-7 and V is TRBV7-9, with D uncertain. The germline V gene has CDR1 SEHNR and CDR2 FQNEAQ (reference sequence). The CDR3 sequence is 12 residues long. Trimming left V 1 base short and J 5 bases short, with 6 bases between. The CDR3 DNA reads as TGTGCCAGCAGCTTAGAAGCCGACGAGCAGTACTTC. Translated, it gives CASSLEADEQYF.

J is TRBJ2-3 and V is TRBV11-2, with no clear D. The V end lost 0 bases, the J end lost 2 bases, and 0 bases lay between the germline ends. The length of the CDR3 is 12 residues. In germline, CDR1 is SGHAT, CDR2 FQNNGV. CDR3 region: CASSLDTDTQYF. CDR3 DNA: TGTGCCAGCAGCTTAGACACAGATACGCAGTATTTT.

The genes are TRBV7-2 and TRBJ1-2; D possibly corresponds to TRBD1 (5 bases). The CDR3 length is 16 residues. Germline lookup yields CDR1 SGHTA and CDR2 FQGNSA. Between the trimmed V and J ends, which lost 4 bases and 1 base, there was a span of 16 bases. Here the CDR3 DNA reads TGTGCCAGCAGCTCCCCTCACGGAGGGGTTAACTATGGCTACACCTTC. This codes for CASSSPHGGVNYGYTF.